This is a list of T cell receptor beta chains from one sample in a study of cytomegalovirus exposure and HLA in healthy donors. TCRdb's copy holds only in-frame clones and misses some; the assay was immunoSEQ multiplex PCR. The repertoire holds about 150,000 clones, with roughly 80% as singletons. Sequencing was carried out using PBMCs. The origin of the receptors is a middle-aged woman in good health and CMV-seropositive. CDR3s include the opening cysteine and the closing phenylalanine or tryptophan. The D gene is left open where the match is weak. Clone size is stated in some rows and not others, as once, few, many or a class when expanded.

>TRBJ2-7|NA|NA|TRBV28
CASSPLGSSSAEQYF
TGTGCCAGCAGCCCTTTAGGCTCTTCTAGCGCCGAGCAGTACTTC
>TRBJ2-7|TRBD1|once|TRBV7-9
CASSLYGPGQTPSYEQYF
TGTGCCAGCAGCTTATATGGGCCGGGACAGACCCCTTCCTACGAGCAGTACTTC
>TRBJ1-3|TRBD1|few|TRBV5-1
CASSLTGGISGNTIYF
TGCGCCAGCAGCTTGACAGGGGGCATAAGTGGAAACACCATATATTTT
>TRBJ1-3|NA|NA|TRBV7-2
CASSAYSSGNTIYF
TGTGCCAGCAGCGCCTACAGCTCTGGAAACACCATATATTTT
>TRBJ2-1|TRBD2|few|TRBV30
CAWSPGLAGVEQFF
TGTGCCTGGAGTCCGGGACTAGCGGGAGTTGAGCAGTTCTTC
>TRBJ2-2|TRBD2|NA|TRBV5-4
CASSLGLATNTGELFF
TGTGCCAGCAGCTTGGGACTAGCGACGAACACCGGGGAGCTGTTTTTT
>TRBJ2-1|TRBD2|NA|TRBV7-7
CASSPTSGASNEQFF
TGTGCCAGCAGCCCCACTAGCGGGGCCTCCAATGAGCAGTTCTTC
>TRBJ1-1|NA|NA|TRBV6-5
CASSYTWAAMNTEAFF
TGTGCCAGCAGTTACACTTGGGCCGCCATGAACACTGAAGCTTTCTTT
>TRBJ2-7|TRBD2|NA|TRBV7-6
CASSLGREVNEQYF
TGTGCCAGCAGCTTAGGGCGGGAGGTCAACGAGCAGTACTTC
>TRBJ2-7|NA|many|TRBV2
CASSVSQRTSSYEQYF
TGTGCCAGCAGTGTGTCCCAGCGTACTAGCTCCTACGAGCAGTACTTC
>TRBJ1-5|NA|NA|TRBV19
CASKGRGADQPQHF
TGTGCCAGTAAAGGCAGGGGCGCGGATCAGCCCCAGCATTTT
>TRBJ1-1|NA|NA|TRBV5-4
CASSPSRGVNTEAFF
TGTGCCAGCAGCCCTAGTCGGGGGGTGAACACTGAAGCTTTCTTT
>TRBJ2-3|NA|NA|TRBV9
CASSVEQGGTDTQYF
TGTGCCAGCAGCGTAGAACAGGGTGGGACGGATACGCAGTATTTT
>TRBJ2-1|TRBD1|NA|TRBV28
CASSVTGGGSSYNEQFF
TGTGCCAGCAGTGTGACAGGGGGCGGGAGCTCCTACAATGAGCAGTTCTTC
>TRBJ2-3|TRBD2|NA|TRBV7-9
CSSSPGGTPSDTQYF
TGTTCCAGCAGCCCCGGGGGGACCCCATCGGATACGCAGTATTTT
>TRBJ2-3|TRBD1|few|TRBV19
CASSLRTGDADTQYF
TGTGCCAGTAGCCTTAGGACAGGGGACGCAGATACGCAGTATTTT
>TRBJ2-3|TRBD1|NA|TRBV5-4
CASSWDRGSDTQYF
TGTGCCAGCAGCTGGGACAGGGGATCAGATACGCAGTATTTT
>TRBJ2-1|TRBD2|NA|TRBV2
CASSYDGTSGTGEQFF
TGTGCCAGCAGTTACGACGGGACTAGCGGGACGGGCGAGCAGTTCTTC
>TRBJ1-2|TRBD1|NA|TRBV30
CAWSVRQGDYGYTF
TGTGCCTGGAGTGTGAGACAGGGGGATTATGGCTACACCTTC
>TRBJ2-7|NA|NA|TRBV9
CASSVGGRYF
TGTGCCAGCAGCGTAGGAGGTCGGTACTTC
>TRBJ2-3|TRBD2|NA|TRBV28
CASSLALLAGATDTQYF
TGTGCCAGCAGTTTAGCCCTTCTAGCGGGGGCCACAGATACGCAGTATTTT
>TRBJ2-7|NA|NA|TRBV5-4
CASSLELSSYEQYF
TGTGCCAGCAGCTTGGAACTTAGCTCCTACGAGCAGTACTTC
>TRBJ1-1|NA|few|TRBV27
CASSNGVNTEAFF
TGTGCCAGCTCTAACGGGGTTAACACTGAAGCTTTCTTT
>TRBJ2-3|NA|NA|TRBV2
CATLRARITDTQYF
TGTGCCACGCTCAGGGCTCGGATCACAGATACGCAGTATTTT
>TRBJ1-3|NA|NA|TRBV9
CASSVAGSSGNTIYF
TGTGCCAGCAGCGTAGCCGGGAGCTCTGGAAACACCATATATTTT
>TRBJ1-1|NA|NA|TRBV15
CATSRAQVNTEAFF
TGTGCCACCAGCAGGGCCCAGGTGAACACTGAAGCTTTCTTT
>TRBJ2-7|TRBD2|NA|TRBV18
CASSPGGSEQYF
TGTGCCAGCTCACCGGGGGGGAGCGAGCAGTACTTC
>TRBJ1-3|NA|NA|TRBV19
CASTNTGPGNTIYF
TGTGCCAGTACCAATACAGGGCCTGGAAACACCATATATTTT
>TRBJ1-2|NA|NA|TRBV19
CASSITGKHYGYTF
TGTGCCAGTAGTATTACAGGGAAACACTATGGCTACACCTTC
>TRBJ1-3|NA|NA|TRBV7-8
CASSWGRNGNTIYF
TGTGCCAGCAGCTGGGGCCGGAATGGAAACACCATATATTTT
>TRBJ2-3|NA|NA|TRBV4-1
CASSQGRDSTDTQYF
TGCGCCAGCAGCCAAGGGCGGGATAGCACAGATACGCAGTATTTT
>TRBJ1-1|NA|few|TRBV28
CASSLFPTEAFF
TGTGCCAGCAGTTTATTCCCAACTGAAGCTTTCTTT
>TRBJ2-3|NA|NA|TRBV28
CASSSRGSGSTDTQYF
TGTGCCAGCAGTTCCCGGGGTAGCGGAAGCACAGATACGCAGTATTTT
>TRBJ2-7|NA|NA|TRBV9
CASGGGGSSYEQYF
TGTGCCAGCGGGGGCGGGGGAAGCTCCTACGAGCAGTACTTC
>TRBJ2-4|NA|once|TRBV27
CASSLAGRGGNIQYF
TGTGCCAGCAGTTTGGCCGGGAGAGGTGGAAACATTCAGTACTTC
>TRBJ2-7|NA|NA|TRBV11-2
CASTVAYEQYF
TGTGCCAGCACAGTGGCCTACGAGCAGTACTTC
>TRBJ2-7|TRBD2|NA|TRBV25-1
CASSEWEGRASYEQYF
TGTGCCAGCAGTGAATGGGAGGGGAGGGCCTCCTACGAGCAGTACTTC
>TRBJ1-5|TRBD1|NA|TRBV5-5
CASSLQGGGQPQHF
TGTGCCAGCAGCTTGCAAGGGGGCGGTCAGCCCCAGCATTTT
>TRBJ2-2|NA|NA|TRBV5-6
CASSLPRQNTGELFF
TGTGCCAGCAGCCTCCCGCGACAGAACACCGGGGAGCTGTTTTTT
>TRBJ2-3|TRBD2|NA|TRBV4-3
CASSQDLRRGGPTDTQYF
TGCGCCAGCAGCCAAGACCTACGTCGCGGGGGGCCTACAGATACGCAGTATTTT
>TRBJ1-5|TRBD1|NA|TRBV30
CAWTGQGAPQPQHF
TGTGCCTGGACTGGACAGGGGGCGCCTCAGCCCCAGCATTTT
>TRBJ1-1|TRBD1|NA|TRBV10-3
CAISDGQGASNTEAFF
TGTGCCATCAGTGATGGACAGGGGGCATCGAACACTGAAGCTTTCTTT
>TRBJ2-7|TRBD1|NA|TRBV28
CASSVGQGQGYF
TGTGCCAGCAGCGTTGGACAGGGCCAGGGGTACTTC
>TRBJ1-2|NA|medium-sized|TRBV6-4
CAAQQGRDYGYTF
TGTGCCGCCCAACAGGGTAGGGACTATGGCTACACCTTC
>TRBJ2-3|NA|NA|TRBV19
CASSIGTSTDTQYF
TGTGCCAGTAGTATCGGGACTTCCACAGATACGCAGTATTTT
>TRBJ1-6|NA|few|TRBV7-2
CASSLDGGTRGSPLHF
TGTGCCAGCAGCTTGGACGGGGGGACTAGAGGTTCACCCCTCCACTTT
>TRBJ2-5|NA|once|TRBV7-3
CASSLDGTRVETQYF
TGTGCCAGCAGCTTAGACGGGACACGAGTTGAGACCCAGTACTTC
>TRBJ1-1|NA|once|TRBV6-1
CASKQQVVGTEAFF
TGTGCCAGCAAGCAACAGGTGGTAGGCACTGAAGCTTTCTTT
>TRBJ1-4|NA|NA|TRBV7-2
CASSVGTGAGEKPFF
NA
>TRBJ2-1|NA|NA|TRBV9
CASSVLGADRVAINEQFF
TGTGCCAGCAGCGTATTAGGGGCCGACAGAGTGGCTATCAATGAGCAGTTCTTC
>TRBJ2-7|TRBD1|NA|TRBV7-9
CASSPRDRAYEQYF
TGTGCCAGCAGCCCGAGGGACAGGGCCTACGAGCAGTACTTC
>TRBJ1-2|TRBD1|NA|TRBV30
CAWSLAGTGLFYGYTF
TGTGCCTGGAGTCTTGCCGGGACAGGGTTATTCTATGGCTACACCTTC
>TRBJ2-7|TRBD1|NA|TRBV6-1
CASSERTGTHYYYEQYF
TGTGCCAGCAGTGAGAGGACAGGCACCCACTACTACTACGAGCAGTACTTC